A selection of T cell receptor beta chains follows, all from one sample in a study of T-cell reconstitution after alpha-beta-depleted transplantation in children. MiXCR, applied by TCRdb to the PCR reads, yields one record per CDR3 protein. Here the sample spans fewer than 750,000 distinct CDR3 sequences, 25% to 30% being singletons. Sequences were derived from PBMCs, sampled before TCRalphabeta/CD19-depleted stem cell transplant. These receptors all stem from a boy less than two years old with Wiskott-Aldrich syndrome, due to receive a stem cell transplant. CDR3s include the opening cysteine and the closing phenylalanine or tryptophan. The order of the fields is V gene, J gene, D gene, clone size, CDR3 DNA, CDR3 protein. The D gene is left open where the match is weak. Rows give clone size only sometimes, using once, few, many, or a class for an expanded clone.

TRBV20-1,TRBJ2-7,-,few,TGCAGTGCCATGCAAGCCAAGTCCTACGAGCAGTACTTC,CSAMQAKSYEQYF
TRBV7-3,TRBJ1-5,-,-,TGTGCCAGCAGCCGACGGACAGCCAATCAGCCCCAGCATTTT,CASSRRTANQPQHF
TRBV29-1,TRBJ1-1,-,-,TGCAGCGCGGGAGAAGGGGGCACTGAAGCTTTCTTT,CSAGEGGTEAFF
TRBV11-2,TRBJ1-4,-,few,TGTGCCAGCAGCTTAGCTGAAAAACTGTTTTTT,CASSLAEKLFF
TRBV24-1,TRBJ2-7,-,-,TGTGCCACCCCGACAGGTGAGCAGTACTTC,CATPTGEQYF
TRBV5-1,TRBJ2-1,TRBD2,few,TGCGCCAGCAGCTGGAGGGCTAGCGGGAGCTTCAATGAGCAGTTCTTC,CASSWRASGSFNEQFF
TRBV5-1,TRBJ2-1,-,few,TGCGCCAGCAGCTTGGCCGGTGGGATCGGCAATGAGCAGTTCTTC,CASSLAGGIGNEQFF
TRBV5-1,TRBJ2-1,TRBD2,-,TGCGCCAGCAGCTTCCTGGGACTAGCGGAACCTATGTACAATGAGCAGTTCTTC,CASSFLGLAEPMYNEQFF
TRBV5-1,TRBJ2-4,-,many,TGCGCCAGCAGCTCGTCGGTGGGTACGTTCGGCATTCAGTACTTC,CASSSSVGTFGIQYF
TRBV6-1,TRBJ2-2,TRBD2,-,TGTGCCAGCAGACTATCGGGACTAGCACCCGGGGAGCTGTTTTTT,CASRLSGLAPGELFF
TRBV24-1,TRBJ2-2,-,-,TGTGCCACCAGTGACCCCGGACGGCTGAACACCGGGGAGCTGTTTTTT,CATSDPGRLNTGELFF
TRBV5-1,TRBJ2-1,TRBD1,few,TGCGCCAGCAGCGACAGGGCCCTCTACAATGAGCAGTTCTTC,CASSDRALYNEQFF
TRBV15,TRBJ2-2,-,many,TGTGCCACCAGCTTCGACGCTAACACCGGGGAGCTGTTTTTT,CATSFDANTGELFF
TRBV20-1,TRBJ2-1,TRBD2,few,TGCAGTGCTAGTGAATTAGCGGGATGGGATGAGCAGTTCTTC,CSASELAGWDEQFF
TRBV20-1,TRBJ2-1,-,few,TGCAGTGCGAGTACTCCTGACCGCTCCTACAATGAGCAGTTCTTC,CSASTPDRSYNEQFF
TRBV7-2,TRBJ1-6,-,-,TGTGCCAGCAGCTTTCAACCCAGCTCCTATAATTCACCCCTCCACTTT,CASSFQPSSYNSPLHF
TRBV5-1,TRBJ2-6,-,-,TGCGCCAGCAGCTTTTCCCCCGTCTCTGGGGCCAACGTCCTGACTTTC,CASSFSPVSGANVLTF
TRBV10-3,TRBJ1-5,-,-,TGTGCCATCTCCTCCCCGGGACACAACCTTAGCAATCAGCCCCAGCATTTT,CAISSPGHNLSNQPQHF
TRBV29-1,TRBJ2-5,-,-,TGCAGCGTCGCTCCGGCAGGCGGGGAGACCCAGTACTTC,CSVAPAGGETQYF
TRBV20-1,TRBJ2-7,TRBD2,few,TGCAGTGCAGCGACTAGCGGGTCCGACGAGCAGTACTTC,CSAATSGSDEQYF
TRBV20-1,TRBJ2-1,-,few,TGCAGTGCTAGGGAGGGTTGGGATGAGCAGTTCTTC,CSAREGWDEQFF
TRBV10-3,TRBJ2-3,-,many,TGTGCCATCAGTGAGTCAGTAGATACGCAGTATTTT,CAISESVDTQYF
TRBV3-1,TRBJ2-5,TRBD2,-,TGTGCCAGCAGCCTAGCGGGTTGGTACCAAGAGACCCAGTACTTC,CASSLAGWYQETQYF
TRBV6-1,TRBJ1-1,-,few,TGTGCCAGCAGTGAAGCGCAGGGTTCTGAAGCTTTCTTT,CASSEAQGSEAFF
TRBV7-2,TRBJ1-4,TRBD1,-,TGTGCCAGCACCTCGGACAGGGTTTCTGAAAAACTGTTTTTT,CASTSDRVSEKLFF
TRBV2,TRBJ1-5,-,once,TGTGCCATCTGTTTGAGCGCTACCGGACGTCGTGGATATCAGCCCCAGCATTTT,CAICLSATGRRGYQPQHF
TRBV25-1,TRBJ2-1,TRBD1,few,TGTGCCAGCAGGGGACAGTATAAGGATGAGCAGTTCTTC,CASRGQYKDEQFF
TRBV5-1,TRBJ2-5,TRBD2,few,TGCGCCAGCAGTCGCTCGTCGGGAGGAGGAGAGACCCAGTACTTC,CASSRSSGGGETQYF
TRBV20-1,TRBJ2-7,TRBD1,-,TGCAGTGCTGGAGAACAGGGGGCTTACTACGAGCAGTACTTC,CSAGEQGAYYEQYF
TRBV6-5,TRBJ2-7,-,-,TGTGCCAGCAGTTACAGTGCAGCGGACCCCTACGAGCAGTACTTC,CASSYSAADPYEQYF
TRBV5-1,TRBJ2-7,-,-,TGCGCCAGCAGCTTGGCCTTCGGACCCAACTACGAGCAGTACTTC,CASSLAFGPNYEQYF
TRBV12-3/TRBV12-4,TRBJ2-4,-,-,TGTGCCTGCAGTTTAGCGCCGGCGGCTACCCTAGCCAAAAACATTCAGTACTTC,CACSLAPAATLAKNIQYF
TRBV5-5,TRBJ1-4,-,-,TGTGCCAGCAGCTTGGAGGGACGAAGGAAACTGTTTTTT,CASSLEGRRKLFF
TRBV6-1,TRBJ1-6,TRBD1,-,TGTGCCAGCAGTGACGGACAGGGAACCAATTCACCCCTCCACTTT,CASSDGQGTNSPLHF
TRBV12-3/TRBV12-4,TRBJ2-3,-,few,TGTGCCAGCAGTTTTTTGTGGGGCACAGATACGCAGTATTTT,CASSFLWGTDTQYF
TRBV6-6,TRBJ1-1,TRBD1,-,TGTGCCAGCAGTCCGGACAGGAGGGAAGCTTTCTTT,CASSPDRREAFF
TRBV5-1,TRBJ2-3,TRBD2,-,TGCGCCAGCAGCCCCGGGACTAGCGGGAGGGCCATGTATTTT,CASSPGTSGRAMYF
TRBV7-8,TRBJ2-1,-,few,TGTGCCAGCAGCCGAGGACGCTTGGGCTCCTACAATGAGCAGTTCTTC,CASSRGRLGSYNEQFF
TRBV27,TRBJ2-7,-,-,TGTGCCAGCAGTAGGACCGGTCTGGGTTTCGAGCAGTACTTC,CASSRTGLGFEQYF
TRBV4-1,TRBJ2-5,-,-,TGCGCCAGCAGCCAAGATAGCACTATAGAGACCCAGTACTTC,CASSQDSTIETQYF
TRBV5-1,TRBJ2-2,-,few,TGCGCCAGCAGCCCGGCACTTCGTAACGGGGAGCTGTTTTTT,CASSPALRNGELFF
TRBV15,TRBJ1-5,-,-,TGTGCCACCAGCAGAGAATATAGCAATCAGCCCCAGCATTTT,CATSREYSNQPQHF
TRBV5-1,TRBJ2-1,-,-,TGCGCCAGCAGCATAAACGGGGCCTACAATGAGCAGTTCTTC,CASSINGAYNEQFF
TRBV7-3,TRBJ2-1,TRBD1,-,TGTGCCAGCAGCCCGAGCCGGGACAGGGGTAATGAGCAGTTCTTC,CASSPSRDRGNEQFF
TRBV15,TRBJ2-2,TRBD2,few,TGTGCCACCAGCAAATGGACTAGCTCCGGGGAGCTGTTTTTT,CATSKWTSSGELFF
TRBV10-3,TRBJ1-5,-,few,TGTGCCATCAGTGAGTCGGATCAGCCCCAGCATTTT,CAISESDQPQHF
TRBV12-3/TRBV12-4,TRBJ2-2,-,few,TGTGCCAGCACGAGGGACGGGAACACCGGGGAGCTGTTTTTT,CASTRDGNTGELFF
TRBV24-1,TRBJ2-2,-,few,TGTGCCACCAGTCCGAGTAGTGGCGCCGGGGAGCTGTTTTTT,CATSPSSGAGELFF
TRBV5-1,TRBJ2-7,-,-,TGCGCCAGCAGTCCTCTACAGGGAGGAGAGCAGTACTTC,CASSPLQGGEQYF
TRBV2,TRBJ2-4,-,-,TGTGCCAGCAAGGAGGACAGTCTAGGCAAAAACATTCAGTACTTC,CASKEDSLGKNIQYF
TRBV24-1,TRBJ2-2,-,few,TGTGCCACCAGTGACCAGGGACTTCCCACCGGGGAGCTGTTTTTT,CATSDQGLPTGELFF
TRBV2,TRBJ1-5,TRBD1,few,TGTGCCAGCACCCGGGACAGGGGCCCTAATCAGCCCCAGCATTTT,CASTRDRGPNQPQHF
TRBV19,TRBJ2-1,-,-,TGTGCCAGTAGGGCCTTAGCGGAGGTATCCTACAATGAGCAGTTCTTC,CASRALAEVSYNEQFF
TRBV27,TRBJ2-7,-,few,TGTGCCAGCAGTTTTAGGGCTGGACAGACCTACGAGCAGTACTTC,CASSFRAGQTYEQYF
TRBV5-1,TRBJ2-3,-,-,TGCGCCAGCAGCTCGCAGACAGGGAGGGATACGCAGTATTTT,CASSSQTGRDTQYF
TRBV9,TRBJ2-5,-,few,TGTGCCAGCAGCGTAGGAACAACAGGAGAGACCCAGTACTTC,CASSVGTTGETQYF
TRBV24-1,TRBJ2-2,-,few,TGTGCCACCAGTGATTTGCCAGCCGGGGAGCTGTTTTTT,CATSDLPAGELFF
TRBV20-1,TRBJ1-5,-,few,TGCAGTGCTACCTCAGGGACATTCGATCAGCCCCAGCATTTT,CSATSGTFDQPQHF
TRBV29-1,TRBJ2-1,TRBD2,few,TGCAGCGTAGCTAGCGGGAGGGTTGGTGAGCAGTTCTTC,CSVASGRVGEQFF
TRBV28,TRBJ2-7,TRBD2,-,TGTGCCAGCAGTTTAATGGCTAGCGGGAGGGGATACGAGCAGTACTTC,CASSLMASGRGYEQYF